The sequence of this TCR beta chain was determined in a study of patients and donors after allogeneic stem cell transplantation. MiXCR, run by TCRdb on the RT-PCR reads, gives a single entry per CDR3 protein. The table shows 400,000 to 450,000 distinct CDR3 sequences, with 16% occurring only once. This clonotype has a handful of counts. Trimming removed 5 bases at V and 2 bases at J, with 14 bases between. The CDR3 runs 14 residues. Germline CDR1 DFQATT, CDR2 SNEGSKA (reference sequence). This rearrangement joins TRBV20-1 to TRBJ2-3, with D possibly TRBD2 on 7 matching bases. Sequencing was carried out using blood, either unsorted or a sorted T cell fraction (not recorded which). The clonotype originates from a human donor who was either an allogeneic HSCT recipient or a stem cell or donor lymphocyte infusion donor (not recorded which). It is not recorded whose cells these are; they may come from a transplant donor. The CDR3 here is CSADAGALTDTQYF. CDR3 nucleotide sequence: TGCAGTGCTGACGCGGGGGCGCTCACAGATACGCAGTATTTT.